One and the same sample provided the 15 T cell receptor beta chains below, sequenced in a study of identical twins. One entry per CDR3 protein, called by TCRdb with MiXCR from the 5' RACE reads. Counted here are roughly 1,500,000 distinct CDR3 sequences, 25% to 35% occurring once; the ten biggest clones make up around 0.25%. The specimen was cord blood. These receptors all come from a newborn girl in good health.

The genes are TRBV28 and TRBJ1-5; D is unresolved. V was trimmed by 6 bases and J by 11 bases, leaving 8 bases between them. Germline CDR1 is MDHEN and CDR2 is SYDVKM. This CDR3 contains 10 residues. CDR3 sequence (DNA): TGTGCCAGCAGCCGACTGTCCCAGCATTTT. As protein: CASSRLSQHF.

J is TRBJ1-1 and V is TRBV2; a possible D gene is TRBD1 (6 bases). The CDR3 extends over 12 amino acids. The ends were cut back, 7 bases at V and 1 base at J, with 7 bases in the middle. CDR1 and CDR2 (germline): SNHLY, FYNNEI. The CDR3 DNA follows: TGTGCCAGCAAGGACAGGAACACTGAAGCTTTCTTT. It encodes CASKDRNTEAFF. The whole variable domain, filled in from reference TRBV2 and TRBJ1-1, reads EPEVTQTPSHQVTQMGQEVILRCVPISNHLYFYWYRQILGQKVEFLVSFYNNEISEKSEIFDDQFSVERPDGSNFTLKIRSTKLEDSAMYFCASKDRNTEAFFGQGTRLTVV.

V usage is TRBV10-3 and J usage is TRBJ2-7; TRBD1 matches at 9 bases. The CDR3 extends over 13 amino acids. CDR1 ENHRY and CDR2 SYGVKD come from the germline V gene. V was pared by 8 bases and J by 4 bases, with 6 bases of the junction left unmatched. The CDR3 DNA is TGTGCCATCGGAAAGGGACAGGGATACGAGCAGTACTTC. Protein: CAIGKGQGYEQYF.

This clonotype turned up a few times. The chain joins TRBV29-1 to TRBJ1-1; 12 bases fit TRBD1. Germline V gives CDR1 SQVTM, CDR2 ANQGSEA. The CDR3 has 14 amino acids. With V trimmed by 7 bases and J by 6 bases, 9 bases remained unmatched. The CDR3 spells CSAGTGGKMAEAFF. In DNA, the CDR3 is TGCAGCGCCGGGACAGGGGGCAAGATGGCTGAAGCTTTCTTT.

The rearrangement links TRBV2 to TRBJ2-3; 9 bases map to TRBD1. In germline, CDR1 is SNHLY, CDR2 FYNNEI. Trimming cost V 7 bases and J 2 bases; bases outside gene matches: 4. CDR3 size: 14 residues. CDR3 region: CASTDRGFTDTQYF. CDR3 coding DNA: TGTGCCAGCACGGACAGGGGATTCACAGATACGCAGTATTTT. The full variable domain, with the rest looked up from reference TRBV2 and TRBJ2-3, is EPEVTQTPSHQVTQMGQEVILRCVPISNHLYFYWYRQILGQKVEFLVSFYNNEISEKSEIFDDQFSVERPDGSNFTLKIRSTKLEDSAMYFCASTDRGFTDTQYFGPGTRLTVL.

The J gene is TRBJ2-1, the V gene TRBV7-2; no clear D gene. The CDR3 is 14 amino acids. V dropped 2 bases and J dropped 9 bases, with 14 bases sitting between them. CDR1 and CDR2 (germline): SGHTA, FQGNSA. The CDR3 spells CASSLNQRFSEQFF. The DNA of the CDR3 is TGTGCCAGCAGCTTAAATCAGAGGTTCAGTGAGCAGTTCTTC.

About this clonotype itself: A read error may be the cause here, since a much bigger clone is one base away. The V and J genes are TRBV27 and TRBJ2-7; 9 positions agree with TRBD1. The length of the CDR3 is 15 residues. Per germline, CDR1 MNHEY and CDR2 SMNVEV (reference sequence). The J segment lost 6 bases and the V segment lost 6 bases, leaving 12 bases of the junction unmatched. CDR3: CASRKSGTGPCEQYF. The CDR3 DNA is TGTGCCAGCAGGAAATCCGGGACAGGGCCCTGCGAGCAGTACTTC.

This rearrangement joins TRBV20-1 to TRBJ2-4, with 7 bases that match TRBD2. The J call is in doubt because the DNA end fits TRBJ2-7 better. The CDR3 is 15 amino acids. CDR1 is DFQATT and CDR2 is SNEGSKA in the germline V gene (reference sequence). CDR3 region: CSARDGASGHYEQYF. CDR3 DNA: TGCAGTGCTAGAGATGGTGCTAGCGGCCACTACGAGCAGTACTTC.

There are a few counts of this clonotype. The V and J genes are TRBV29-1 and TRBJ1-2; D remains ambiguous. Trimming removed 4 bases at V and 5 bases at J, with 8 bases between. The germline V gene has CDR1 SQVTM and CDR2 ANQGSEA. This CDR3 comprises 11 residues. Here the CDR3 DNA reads TGCAGCGTTGTATGGCAGTATGGCTACACCTTC. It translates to CSVVWQYGYTF. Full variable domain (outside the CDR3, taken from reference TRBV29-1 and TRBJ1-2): SAVISQKPSRDICQRGTSLTIQCQVDSQVTMMFWYRQQPGQSLTLIATANQGSEATYESGFVIDKFPISRPNLTFSTLTVSNMSPEDSSIYLCSVVWQYGYTFGSGTRLTVV.

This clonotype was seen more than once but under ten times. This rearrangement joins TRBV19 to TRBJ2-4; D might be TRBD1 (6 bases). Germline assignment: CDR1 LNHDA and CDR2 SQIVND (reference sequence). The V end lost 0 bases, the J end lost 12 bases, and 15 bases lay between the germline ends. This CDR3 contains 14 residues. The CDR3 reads CASSIDGGRGHQYF. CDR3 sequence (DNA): TGTGCCAGTAGTATAGATGGTGGCAGGGGACATCAGTACTTC.

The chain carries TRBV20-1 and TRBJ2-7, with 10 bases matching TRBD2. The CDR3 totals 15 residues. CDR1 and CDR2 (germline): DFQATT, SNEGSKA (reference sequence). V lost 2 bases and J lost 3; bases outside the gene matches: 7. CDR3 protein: CSARLAGVWVYEQYF. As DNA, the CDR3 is TGCAGTGCTAGACTAGCGGGAGTTTGGGTCTACGAGCAGTACTTC.

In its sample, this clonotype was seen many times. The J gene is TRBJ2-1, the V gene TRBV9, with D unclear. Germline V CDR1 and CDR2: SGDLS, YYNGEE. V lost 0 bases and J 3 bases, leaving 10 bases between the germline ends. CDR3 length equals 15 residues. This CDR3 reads CASSVGGGNYNEQFF. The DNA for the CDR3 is TGTGCCAGCAGCGTAGGGGGTGGAAACTACAATGAGCAGTTCTTC. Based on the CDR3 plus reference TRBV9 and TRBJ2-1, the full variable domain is DSGVTQTPKHLITATGQRVTLRCSPRSGDLSVYWYQQSLDQGLQFLIQYYNGEERAKGNILERFSAQQFPDLHSELNLSSLELGDSALYFCASSVGGGNYNEQFFGPGTRLTVL.

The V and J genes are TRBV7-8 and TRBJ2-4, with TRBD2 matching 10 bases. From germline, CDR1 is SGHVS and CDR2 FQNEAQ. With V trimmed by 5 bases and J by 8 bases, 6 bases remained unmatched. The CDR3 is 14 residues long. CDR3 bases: TGTGCCAGCAGCCGCACTAGCGGGGCGGACATTCAGTACTTC. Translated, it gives CASSRTSGADIQYF.

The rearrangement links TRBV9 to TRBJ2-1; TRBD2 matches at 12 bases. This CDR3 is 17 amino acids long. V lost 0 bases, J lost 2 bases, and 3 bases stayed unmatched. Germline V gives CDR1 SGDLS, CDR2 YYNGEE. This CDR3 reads CASSVESSGGAYNEQFF. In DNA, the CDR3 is TGTGCCAGCAGCGTAGAGTCTAGCGGGGGGGCCTACAATGAGCAGTTCTTC.

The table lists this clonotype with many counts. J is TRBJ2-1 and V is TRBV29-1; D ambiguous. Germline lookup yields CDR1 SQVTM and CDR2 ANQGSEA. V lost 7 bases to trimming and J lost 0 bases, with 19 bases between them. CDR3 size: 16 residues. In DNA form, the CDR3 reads TGCAGCGCTTATCCCCGACTGTCGAGCTCCTACAATGAGCAGTTCTTC. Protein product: CSAYPRLSSSYNEQFF.